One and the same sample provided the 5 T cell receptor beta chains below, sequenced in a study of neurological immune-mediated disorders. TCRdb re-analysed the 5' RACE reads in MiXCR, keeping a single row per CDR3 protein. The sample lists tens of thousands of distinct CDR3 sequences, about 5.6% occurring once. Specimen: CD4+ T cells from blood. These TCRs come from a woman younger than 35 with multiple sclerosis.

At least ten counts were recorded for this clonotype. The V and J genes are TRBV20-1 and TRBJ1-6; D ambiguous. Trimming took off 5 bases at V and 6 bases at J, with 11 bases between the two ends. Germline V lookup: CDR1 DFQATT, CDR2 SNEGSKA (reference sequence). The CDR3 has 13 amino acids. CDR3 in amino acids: CSAPLDGNSPLHF. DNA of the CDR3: TGCAGTGCTCCTCTCGACGGTAATTCACCCCTCCACTTT.

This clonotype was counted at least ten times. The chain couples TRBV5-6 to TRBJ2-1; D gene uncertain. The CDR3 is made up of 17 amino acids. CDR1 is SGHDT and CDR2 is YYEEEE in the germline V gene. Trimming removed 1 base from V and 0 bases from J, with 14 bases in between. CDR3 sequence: CASSLKPAYSSYNEQFF. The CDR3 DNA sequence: TGTGCCAGCAGCTTGAAACCCGCTTACAGCTCCTACAATGAGCAGTTCTTC.

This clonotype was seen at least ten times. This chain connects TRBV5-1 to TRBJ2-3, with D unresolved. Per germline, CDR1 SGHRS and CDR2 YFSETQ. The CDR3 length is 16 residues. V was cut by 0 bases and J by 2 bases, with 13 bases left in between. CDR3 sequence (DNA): TGCGCCAGCAGCTTGGCCTCGGGTGGCAACACAGATACGCAGTATTTT. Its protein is CASSLASGGNTDTQYF.

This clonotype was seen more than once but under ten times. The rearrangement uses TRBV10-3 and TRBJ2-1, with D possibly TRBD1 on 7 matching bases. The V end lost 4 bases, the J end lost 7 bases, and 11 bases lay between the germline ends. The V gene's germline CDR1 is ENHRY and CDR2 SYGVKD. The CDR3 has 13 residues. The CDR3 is CAISVPGGNEQFF. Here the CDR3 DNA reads TGTGCCATCAGTGTTCCAGGGGGGAATGAGCAGTTCTTC.

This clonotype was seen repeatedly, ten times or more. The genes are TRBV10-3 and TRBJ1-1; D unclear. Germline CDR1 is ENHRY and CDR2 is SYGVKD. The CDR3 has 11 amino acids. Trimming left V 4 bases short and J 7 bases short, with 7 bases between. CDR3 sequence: CAISVGGEAFF. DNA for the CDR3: TGTGCCATCAGTGTAGGCGGTGAAGCTTTCTTT.